The T cell receptor beta chain described here comes from a study of cytomegalovirus exposure and HLA in healthy donors listed by TCRdb under 2017. Concerning the study at large: An earlier analysis of roughly 630 of the donors reported roughly 300 Gb of sequence data and some 120 million unique TCR beta sequences from 150 million to 200 million T cells. Around 300 gigabases of sequencing data and 70 million to 85 million unique TCR sequences were included in an early release covering around 600 HLA-typed donors. Among the roughly 380 genotyped donors, around 81% belonged to the genetic ancestry cluster associated with self-reported Caucasian donors. The study aimed to test whether cataloging public T cell receptors could reveal signatures of past pathogen exposure. The study used immunosequencing to profile the T cell repertoires of 666 subjects and linked those repertoires to cytomegalovirus serostatus. A separate validation cohort of roughly 120 different subjects was used in addition to the approximately 670-subject first cohort. High-throughput TCR immunosequencing, statistical association of individual TCRs with disease status, and machine learning were combined to predict cytomegalovirus infection status. A later analysis re-analyzed previously published TCR beta repertoires from 666 donors and added high-resolution HLA genotyping to study TCR occurrence patterns. Rather than using new phenotypic data, the later analysis identified candidate immune exposures from TCR beta sequences and from how often those sequences occurred across donors. To decide whether each TCR beta V gene segment behaved as functional or pseudogenic, an earlier analysis of some 600 of the donors relied on high-throughput TCR beta sequencing. Alongside the repertoire data, information on donor age, sex, ethnicity and CMV serostatus was compiled. In a later genetic analysis, genome-wide SNP genotypes for about 65% of the 666 donors were used, and that subset was treated as a discovery cohort. All discovery cohort repertoires had been generated using a single sequencing platform. Class I and class II HLA loci were covered by the typing at four-digit resolution. Typing coverage differed by locus: A, B, C, DRB1 and DQB1 were typed in about 620-640 donors, DQA1 in 500 to 550, DPA1 in around 600, and DPB1 in 400 to 490. Because of strong linkage in the cohort, a few DR-DQ haplotypes were treated as single units for association and clustering. Among 300 to 450 genotyped donors of the cohort, an average of around 240,000 unique TCR beta nucleotide sequences were sequenced per donor, roughly 20% of them non-productive. On the study overall, not on this receptor specifically: When HLA alleles, especially DR and DQ, strongly co-occurred, TCR associations were difficult to assign to individual alleles. In a later analysis, the rate of TCR association differed among HLA loci, with DRB1 alleles having the most associated TCRs and HLA-C alleles having the fewest. A later analysis found that most CMV-associated TCR beta chains appeared HLA-restricted, with HLA associations seemingly driven largely by CMV exposure. In vitro tests confirmed that three of the cytomegalovirus-associated TCR beta chains recognize cytomegalovirus antigens. Specific HLA alleles were associated with around 18,000 TCR beta sequences at a false discovery rate of 0.05 in a later analysis. The earlier analysis of approximately 540 of the donors excluded about 16 rarely observed V segments, including chromosome 9 orphons, because counts were too low. V-gene and J-gene trimming of TCR beta chains was associated with a missense DCLRE1C variant in a later genetic analysis, and the association was replicated in an independent cohort. Because HLA typing was unavailable for some donors at each locus, only the typed subset was used in association tests. Presence/absence analyses assumed roughly uniform sequencing depth across donors, an assumption that may not hold. According to the authors, the approach could potentially be generalized to other disease states and immunological phenotypes. While some public TCRs were present in many individuals, most TCR sequences turned up only very rarely across donors. Some IMGT-functional V segments, including TRBV6-2 and TRBV6-3, could not be distinguished by the 87-base-pair reads and were therefore excluded. Immune exposure information for the cohort was limited to CMV serostatus. A further reported finding was that TCR beta sequences accurately predicted the HLA-A and HLA-B alleles for most subjects in the first cohort. The study gave a list of under 200 TCR beta chains associated with cytomegalovirus. The classifier was reported to diagnose cytomegalovirus status with high specificity and sensitivity in both the original and validation cohorts. A later analysis reported that several top co-occurrence clusters appeared linked to parvovirus B19, influenza, CMV and Epstein-Barr virus. A cluster of highly shared sequence variants was judged likely to represent a technical artifact of the sequencing pipeline. In an earlier analysis of approximately 590 of the donors, most TCR beta V segments appeared in productive rearrangements about 87% or about 30% of the time, broadly matching IMGT annotations. Linkage disequilibrium might explain the correlated functional status among segregating V segments, but an unknown experimental factor could not be ruled out. This cohort had only TCR beta chains sequenced, and the lack of alpha or paired-chain data limited which features could be detected. A later analysis found that HLA-associated TCR beta chains were more clonally expanded and had lower generation probabilities than equally common non-associated chains. According to a later genetic analysis, donors in an Asian-associated ancestry cluster had fewer N-insertions in productive TCRs than the roughly 700-donor mean.

The sample holds one count of this clone. The antigen it binds to is not known. No qualities accompany the bases; no much larger clone lies one base away. The cohort consisted of 650 to 700 healthy bone marrow donors. At the time of sampling, every cohort member was nominally healthy, though immune exposures that went unrecorded were likely present. The donor was CMV seronegative and belonged to the group of around 400 seronegative cohort members. A peripheral blood sample was collected from each donor, and TCR beta sequencing was performed on peripheral blood mononuclear cells. The Qiagen DNeasy Blood Extraction Kit was used to extract genomic DNA from the blood cell samples. Receptor amplification or capture employed the immunoSEQ multiplex PCR assay. A mixture of 60 forward primers for TCR Vbeta segments and 13 reverse primers for TCR Jbeta segments was used in the multiplex PCR. A multiplex PCR assay on genomic DNA amplified the CDR3 region of rearranged TCR beta genes. On the Illumina HiSeq System, the amplified TCR beta libraries were sequenced as 87-base-pair reads. Per the authors' processing: A later analysis tallied 75 million to 85 million unique TCR beta chains across the 640 or so repertoires, and some 10 million of those chains were shared by two or more donors. Raw reads were error-corrected and collapsed into unique sequences by a nearest-neighbor algorithm in which closely related sequences were merged to remove PCR and sequencing errors. CDR3 sequences were aligned to IMGT reference sequences to assign V, D and J gene segments. Each retained sequence needed at least a six-nucleotide match to both a V gene segment and a J gene segment. A rearrangement counted as productive if the CDR3 had no stop codons and remained in frame with V and J, and every other rearrangement counted as non-productive. CDR3 was defined by IMGT convention, running from the second conserved V-encoded cysteine to the conserved J-encoded phenylalanine. In an earlier analysis of 550 to 650 of the donors, sequences lacking an unambiguous match to a single V gene segment were excluded. An earlier analysis of 550 to 650 of the donors classified V segments as functional when productive rearrangements were above 56.7% and as segregating when the standard deviation between donors was above 5%. A statistical classification framework was built for diagnosing cytomegalovirus status from the catalog of TCR beta chain sequences. A later analysis assigned V and J genes by comparing TCR nucleotide sequences with IMGT/GENE-DB human TR gene sequences. A later analysis assigned CDR3 sequences and most-parsimonious VDJ recombination scenarios with the TCRdist pipeline. A later analysis defined each TCR beta chain by its CDR3 amino acid sequence plus V-gene family, and excluded reads lacking a unique V-gene family. To address suspected cross-contamination and a sequencing artifact, a later analysis removed 592 highly shared, low-generation-probability nucleotide sequences. In a later analysis, a clonal expansion index for each public chain was calculated from normalized within-repertoire ranks of inferred template counts. In a later analysis, generation probabilities were computed using a VDJ recombination model fitted to out-of-frame rearrangements, and the results were checked against IGoR. Hypergeometric tests were used in a later analysis to score TCR-TCR, TCR-HLA and TCR-CMV co-occurrence, with a repertoire-size bias correction applied to the TCR pairs. False discovery rates were estimated in a later analysis by permuting HLA or CMV assignments 20 times. In a later analysis, co-occurring TCRs were grouped with DBSCAN, and TCRdist sequence similarity was added when clustering was performed within HLA-allele-positive subsets. Co-occurrence clustering excluded repertoires with fewer than 30,000 or more than 120,000 public chains, plus five with anomalous nucleotide sharing. The table was pulled from immuneACCESS by TCRdb, which kept in-frame rearrangements only. Such tables lose some clones; where checked, under half of the loss comes from unresolved V genes, and the rest has no known cause. That table gives V, J and clone size, and the DNA gave D and trimming. The sample profile shows 95,000 to 110,000 clones; 81% of them were found once. The top ten clones comprise around 2.4% of the sample.

From the cysteine through the phenylalanine, the CDR3 covers 16 amino acids. Only the CDR3 region is kept as DNA, spanning 48 bases read in frame from base 1. From a lookup of the germline V gene, CDR1 and CDR2 are SNHLY and FYNNEI. Cut back by 3 bases and 5 bases, the V and J ends lie 16 bases apart. The clonotype comes from a man aged 25-45 years in good health and CMV-seronegative. The rearranged segments are TRBV2 and TRBJ2-2; the D region possibly corresponds to TRBD1 (6 bases align). Sequencing was done on a sample of PBMCs. The CDR3 has the sequence CASSDVGGRGTGELFF. The DNA reads TGTGCCAGCAGTGATGTCGGAGGCAGGGGAACCGGGGAGCTGTTTTTT.